One sample yielded the 2 T cell receptor beta chains listed below, sequenced in a study of siplizumab effects on memory and regulatory T cells. Profiled with immunoSEQ multiplex PCR; TCRdb holds only in-frame clones, not every one. Among 90,000 to 95,000 clones listed, 93% were seen once. Sequencing input: CD8+ T cells sorted from blood. These receptors all stem from a human donor in good health.

This clone has only one observation. The genes are TRBV7-8 and TRBJ2-7, with a weak D call TRBD2 (5 bases). V was shortened by 1 base and J by 1 base, with 20 bases between the two germline ends. The CDR3 covers 18 residues. Germline assignment: CDR1 SGHVS and CDR2 FQNEAQ. CDR3 nucleotides: TGTGCCAGCAGCTTAGACGGATCGAGGGAGACGTCTTCCTACGAGCAGTACTTC. It codes for CASSLDGSRETSSYEQYF.

The CDR3: CASSRTGNGYTF. The DNA for the CDR3 is TGTGCCAGCAGCAGGACAGGGAACGGCTACACCTTC. The rearrangement links TRBV27 to TRBJ1-2; TRBD1 agrees at 8 bases. Germline V lookup: CDR1 MNHEY, CDR2 SMNVEV (reference sequence). CDR3 length equals 12 residues. J was trimmed by 8 bases and V by 6 bases; bases with no gene match: 5.